This T cell receptor beta chain was sequenced for a study of neurological immune-mediated disorders. 5'RACE generated cDNA with 10-nucleotide random UMIs. Each sequencing run yielded over 160 million TCR-beta sequences from 15-18 subjects. MiXCR, run by TCRdb on the 5' RACE reads, gives a single entry per CDR3 protein. The sample consists of 45,000 to 60,000 distinct CDR3 sequences, about 12% of them appearing once. As for time point: longitudinal time-point 3. Source material was 2 million unsorted PBMCs, stored at -80 °C in RNAlater. Study-level points and caveats: HTLV-1-associated myelopathy led in TCR clonal expansion, while multiple sclerosis ranked lowest, below healthy controls.

This clonotype was observed many times. Its antigen remains unidentified. This TCR came from a male donor with HTLV-1-associated myelopathy (HAM/TSP). The sample consisted of PBMCs.

In DNA, the CDR3 is TGTGCCACCAGCAGTCGGTGGGACAGACTAAATGAAAAACTGTTTTTT. The encoded protein is CATSSRWDRLNEKLFF. The chain couples TRBV15 to TRBJ1-4; 7 bases match TRBD1. From germline, CDR1 is LNHNV and CDR2 YYDKDF (reference sequence). V dropped 3 bases and J dropped 5; count of bases not matched to a gene: 9. The CDR3 is 16 residues long. Drawing the rest from reference TRBV15 and TRBJ1-4, the complete variable domain is DAMVIQNPRYQVTQFGKPVTLSCSQTLNHNVMYWYQQKSSQAPKLLFHYYDKDFNNEADTPDNFQSRRPNTSFCFLDIRSPGLGDTAMYLCATSSRWDRLNEKLFFGSGTQLSVL.